This T cell receptor (beta chain) was profiled in a study of CD8+ T cells in alopecia areata. The wider study: It was 6 to 18 months of tofacitinib, and then there were 6 months off drug.

Per the germline V gene, CDR1 is ENHRY and CDR2 is SYGVKD. The CDR3 totals 15 residues. The germline V and J ends were trimmed by 6 bases and 2 bases, with 16 bases remaining between them. CD4+ and CD8+ T cells were sorted from PBMCs. Reverse transcribed after extraction, RNA yielded cDNA as the sequencing template. Sequencing used immunoSEQ multiplex PCR; TCRdb keeps in-frame clones, though not all of them. The data hold 90,000 to 150,000 clones, with roughly two fifths observed a single time. The V call is TRBV10-3, the J call TRBJ1-2; D possibly corresponds to TRBD1 (5 bases). Sequenced input: CD4+ T cells sorted from blood. This TCR derives from a human donor with alopecia areata. In nucleotides, the CDR3 is TGTGCCATCAGGGGGGACTCCCCGAGGAACTATGGCTACACCTTC. As protein: CAIRGDSPRNYGYTF.